Presented here are 20 T cell receptor beta chains from one specimen sequenced in a study of PD-L1 blockade in urothelial cancer. TCRdb's table, derived via immunoSEQ multiplex PCR, lists solely in-frame clones and lacks some. The sample has roughly 48,000 clones; approximately 80% are singletons. The sample was PBMCs, taken around atezolizumab (anti-PD-L1) treatment. The source of these receptors is a man aged 35-49 years with urothelial cancer.

CDR3 DNA sequence: TGTGCCAGCAATTCAGGCCTCTCCTCTGGAAACACCATATATTTT. This translates into CASNSGLSSGNTIYF. The rearrangement links TRBV9 to TRBJ1-3, with D unclear. This CDR3 is built from 15 residues. CDR1 and CDR2 from the germline V gene are SGDLS and YYNGEE. Trimming took 6 bases from V and 0 from J, leaving 13 bases between them.

V usage is TRBV27 and J usage is TRBJ1-1; D might be TRBD1 (5 bases). In germline, CDR1 is MNHEY, CDR2 SMNVEV (reference sequence). The ends were cut back, 6 bases at V and 1 base at J, with 12 bases in the middle. This CDR3 contains 14 residues. For the CDR3, the DNA is TGTGCCAGCAGCCCTTTAAGGGGGAACACTGAAGCTTTCTTT. Residues: CASSPLRGNTEAFF.

This chain joins TRBV6-5 and TRBJ2-2; 7 bases match TRBD2. The CDR3 covers 15 residues. Germline values: CDR1 MNHEY, CDR2 SVGAGI. J was trimmed by 3 bases and V by 1 base; bases with no gene match: 2. The CDR3 is CASSYWGGDTGELFF. The CDR3 DNA reads as TGTGCCAGCAGTTACTGGGGGGGGGACACCGGGGAGCTGTTTTTT.

This chain connects TRBV5-6 to TRBJ2-7; D remains unclear. The CDR3 length is 13 residues. Trimming removed 4 bases at V and 2 bases at J, with 10 bases between. Germline V gene data show CDR1 as SGHDT and CDR2 as YYEEEE. CDR3 amino acids: CASSRDETYEQYF. The CDR3 DNA reads as TGTGCCAGCAGCCGTGATGAGACCTACGAGCAGTACTTC.

The rearrangement joins TRBV5-1 to TRBJ2-7, with 9 positions matching TRBD2. This CDR3 spans 18 amino acids. The germline CDR1 and CDR2 sequences are SGHRS and YFSETQ. V trimming: 1 base; J trimming: 0 bases; junction bases outside the gene matches: 11. DNA of the CDR3: TGCGCCAGCAGCTTGTGGGGGGGGCTAGCGGGATTCTCCTACGAGCAGTACTTC. Translated, it gives CASSLWGGLAGFSYEQYF.

The chain couples TRBV5-1 to TRBJ1-2; 7 bases are shared with TRBD1. V lost 1 base to trimming and J lost 2 bases; unmatched junction nucleotides: 8. Germline V lookup: CDR1 SGHRS, CDR2 YFSETQ. This CDR3 comprises 16 residues. The CDR3 region is CASSLSPGQINYGYTF. Here the CDR3 DNA reads TGCGCCAGCAGCTTGTCTCCGGGACAGATAAACTATGGCTACACCTTC.

The chain couples TRBV4-1 to TRBJ2-7; 10 nucleotides agree with TRBD1. Trimming cost V 3 bases and J 3 bases; bases outside gene matches: 5. There are 15 residues in the CDR3. Germline V lookup: CDR1 MGHRA, CDR2 YSYEKL. For the CDR3, the DNA is TGCGCCAGCAGCCAGCCCGGGGACAGGGGCTACGAGCAGTACTTC. It codes for CASSQPGDRGYEQYF.

The rearrangement uses TRBV11-1 and TRBJ2-1, with D possibly being TRBD1 (5 bases). V dropped 4 bases and J dropped 7 bases, with 14 bases sitting between them. Germline lookup yields CDR1 SGHAT and CDR2 FQDESV (reference sequence). The CDR3 runs 14 residues. The CDR3 region has the DNA TGTGCCAGCAGCTCCTCTAGGGGATGGAATGAGCAGTTCTTC. Translating gives CASSSSRGWNEQFF.

The sample holds one count of this clone. J is TRBJ2-1 and V is TRBV25-1; the D gene is possibly TRBD2 (5 bases). From germline, CDR1 is MGHDK and CDR2 SYGVNS. The CDR3 sequence is 15 residues long. V was cut by 3 bases and J by 4 bases, with 13 bases left in between. The CDR3 region is CASSDPPSGYNEQFF. The CDR3 DNA sequence: TGTGCCAGCAGTGATCCTCCCAGCGGATACAATGAGCAGTTCTTC.

This clone was detected only a few times. This chain links TRBV6-5 with TRBJ2-7; 7 bases map to TRBD1. The V segment lost 6 bases and the J segment 7 bases; nucleotides outside the gene matches: 9. Germline CDR1 MNHEY, CDR2 SVGAGI. This CDR3 has 13 amino acids. The CDR3 DNA reads TGTGCCAGCAGAAGGGGGCAAGCTGGAGAGCAGTACTTC. Translating gives CASRRGQAGEQYF.

The J gene is TRBJ2-7, the V gene TRBV12-5, with 9 bases matching TRBD2. This CDR3 spans 16 amino acids. V gave up 3 bases and J gave up 6 bases; unmatched junction bases: 12. Germline CDR1 reads LGHNT; CDR2 reads FRNRAP. CDR3 bases: TGTGCTAGTGGTTTTTCCCAAGCGGGAGGAAGGTTCGAGCAGTACTTC. Protein sequence: CASGFSQAGGRFEQYF.

V usage is TRBV11-2 and J usage is TRBJ1-5; TRBD1 aligns across 7 bases. The CDR3 extends over 15 amino acids. V dropped 5 bases and J dropped 7; count of bases not matched to a gene: 11. In germline, CDR1 is SGHAT, CDR2 FQNNGV. The CDR3 region has the DNA TGTGCCAGCAGCCCAGACGACAGGGTTCGACAGCCCCAGCATTTT. This translates into CASSPDDRVRQPQHF.

This rearrangement joins TRBV19 to TRBJ1-2; unclear D gene. With 7 bases removed from V and 1 base from J, the gap between germline ends came to 16 bases. Germline V gene sequence: CDR1 LNHDA, CDR2 SQIVND (reference sequence). The CDR3 has 15 residues. DNA of the CDR3: TGTGCCAGTAAAAGGGTGCCCGGGATTAACTATGGCTACACCTTC. Translation: CASKRVPGINYGYTF.

The chain employs TRBV2 and TRBJ1-1, with D possibly TRBD1 on 5 matching bases. In germline, CDR1 is SNHLY, CDR2 FYNNEI. CDR3 length equals 13 residues. V lost 7 bases and J 4 bases, leaving 13 bases between the germline ends. The CDR3 DNA follows: TGTGCCAGCACGTCTGGGGGGAGCACTGAAGCTTTCTTT. It specifies CASTSGGSTEAFF.

The genes are TRBV11-2 and TRBJ1-2, with D possibly TRBD1 on 5 matching bases. V dropped 0 bases and J dropped 8 bases, with 22 bases sitting between them. The CDR3 is 17 residues long. Per germline, CDR1 SGHAT and CDR2 FQNNGV. CDR3 residues: CASSLDPRQLLSRGYTF. The CDR3 region has the DNA TGTGCCAGCAGCTTAGATCCAAGACAGCTCCTGTCGAGAGGCTACACCTTC.

V gene TRBV9 combines with J gene TRBJ2-1, with no clear D. Trimming removed 0 bases at V and 5 bases at J, with 12 bases between. Germline-derived CDR1 and CDR2 are SGDLS and YYNGEE. The CDR3 extends over 15 amino acids. The CDR3 loop is CASSVERESHNEQFF. The CDR3, as DNA: TGTGCCAGCAGCGTAGAGCGTGAAAGTCACAATGAGCAGTTCTTC.

This clone was seen a few times. The chain joins TRBV14 to TRBJ2-2, with 8 bases lining up with TRBD2. V shed 5 bases, J shed 15 bases, and the junction held 14 bases outside the gene matches. Germline V gives CDR1 SGHDN, CDR2 FVKESK. The CDR3 runs to 14 residues. CDR3 DNA: TGTGCCAGCAGCGCTAGCGGGCCTCGAGGGTCGGTGTTTTTT. Amino acid sequence: CASSASGPRGSVFF.

CDR3 loop: CASSSSGQVTQYF. The CDR3 bases are TGTGCCAGCAGCTCCTCGGGACAAGTTACCCAGTACTTC. The rearrangement joins TRBV5-6 to TRBJ2-5; D is possibly TRBD1 (6 bases). The V end was cut by 3 bases, the J end by 8 bases, with 14 bases between. CDR1 is SGHDT and CDR2 is YYEEEE in the germline V gene. This CDR3 is 13 amino acids long.

This clone has more than one count but fewer than ten. J is TRBJ2-2 and V is TRBV6-1; D ambiguous. Trimming pared 7 bases from V and 0 bases from J, leaving 9 bases between. This CDR3 has 14 residues. The germline gives CDR1 MNHNS, CDR2 SASEGT. As DNA, the CDR3 is TGTGCCAGCATGCGACAACCGAACACCGGGGAGCTGTTTTTT. Its translation is CASMRQPNTGELFF.

The genes are TRBV5-1 and TRBJ2-7, with D possibly being TRBD2 (7 bases). The germline gives CDR1 SGHRS, CDR2 YFSETQ. The CDR3 loop spans 16 amino acids. V was trimmed by 0 bases and J by 2 bases, leaving 15 bases between them. Here the CDR3 reads CASSLAGGGRTYEQYF. DNA of the CDR3: TGCGCCAGCAGCTTGGCCGGCGGGGGCCGAACCTACGAGCAGTACTTC.